Described below is a single TCR beta chain sequence and its context. Its specificity is not known. Following extraction, RNA underwent reverse transcription to cDNA, which served as the sequencing template. The data were produced by immunoSEQ multiplex PCR, yet TCRdb's version contains in-frame clones alone and is incomplete. The sample consists of about 140,000 clones, 75% to 85% of them appearing once. The entry originates in a study of CD8+ T cells in alopecia areata. Study-wide results and limits: Patients displayed less clarity in TCR sharing than mice, a finding possibly related to HLA.

Treatment: oral pan-JAK inhibitor, 5-10 mg twice daily. The germline V gene encodes CDR1 GTSNPN and CDR2 SVGIG (reference sequence). The CDR3 extends over 14 amino acids. V lost 2 bases, J lost 6 bases, and 2 bases stayed unmatched. The rearrangement joins TRBV30 to TRBJ1-6, with 9 bases identical to TRBD1. Sequences were derived from CD8+ T cells sorted from blood, sampled at week 4, from a patient treated with tofacitinib. The clonotype originates from a human donor with alopecia areata. CDR3 protein: CAWSSGQGNSPLHF. CDR3 coding DNA: TGTGCCTGGAGTTCGGGACAGGGTAATTCACCCCTCCACTTT.